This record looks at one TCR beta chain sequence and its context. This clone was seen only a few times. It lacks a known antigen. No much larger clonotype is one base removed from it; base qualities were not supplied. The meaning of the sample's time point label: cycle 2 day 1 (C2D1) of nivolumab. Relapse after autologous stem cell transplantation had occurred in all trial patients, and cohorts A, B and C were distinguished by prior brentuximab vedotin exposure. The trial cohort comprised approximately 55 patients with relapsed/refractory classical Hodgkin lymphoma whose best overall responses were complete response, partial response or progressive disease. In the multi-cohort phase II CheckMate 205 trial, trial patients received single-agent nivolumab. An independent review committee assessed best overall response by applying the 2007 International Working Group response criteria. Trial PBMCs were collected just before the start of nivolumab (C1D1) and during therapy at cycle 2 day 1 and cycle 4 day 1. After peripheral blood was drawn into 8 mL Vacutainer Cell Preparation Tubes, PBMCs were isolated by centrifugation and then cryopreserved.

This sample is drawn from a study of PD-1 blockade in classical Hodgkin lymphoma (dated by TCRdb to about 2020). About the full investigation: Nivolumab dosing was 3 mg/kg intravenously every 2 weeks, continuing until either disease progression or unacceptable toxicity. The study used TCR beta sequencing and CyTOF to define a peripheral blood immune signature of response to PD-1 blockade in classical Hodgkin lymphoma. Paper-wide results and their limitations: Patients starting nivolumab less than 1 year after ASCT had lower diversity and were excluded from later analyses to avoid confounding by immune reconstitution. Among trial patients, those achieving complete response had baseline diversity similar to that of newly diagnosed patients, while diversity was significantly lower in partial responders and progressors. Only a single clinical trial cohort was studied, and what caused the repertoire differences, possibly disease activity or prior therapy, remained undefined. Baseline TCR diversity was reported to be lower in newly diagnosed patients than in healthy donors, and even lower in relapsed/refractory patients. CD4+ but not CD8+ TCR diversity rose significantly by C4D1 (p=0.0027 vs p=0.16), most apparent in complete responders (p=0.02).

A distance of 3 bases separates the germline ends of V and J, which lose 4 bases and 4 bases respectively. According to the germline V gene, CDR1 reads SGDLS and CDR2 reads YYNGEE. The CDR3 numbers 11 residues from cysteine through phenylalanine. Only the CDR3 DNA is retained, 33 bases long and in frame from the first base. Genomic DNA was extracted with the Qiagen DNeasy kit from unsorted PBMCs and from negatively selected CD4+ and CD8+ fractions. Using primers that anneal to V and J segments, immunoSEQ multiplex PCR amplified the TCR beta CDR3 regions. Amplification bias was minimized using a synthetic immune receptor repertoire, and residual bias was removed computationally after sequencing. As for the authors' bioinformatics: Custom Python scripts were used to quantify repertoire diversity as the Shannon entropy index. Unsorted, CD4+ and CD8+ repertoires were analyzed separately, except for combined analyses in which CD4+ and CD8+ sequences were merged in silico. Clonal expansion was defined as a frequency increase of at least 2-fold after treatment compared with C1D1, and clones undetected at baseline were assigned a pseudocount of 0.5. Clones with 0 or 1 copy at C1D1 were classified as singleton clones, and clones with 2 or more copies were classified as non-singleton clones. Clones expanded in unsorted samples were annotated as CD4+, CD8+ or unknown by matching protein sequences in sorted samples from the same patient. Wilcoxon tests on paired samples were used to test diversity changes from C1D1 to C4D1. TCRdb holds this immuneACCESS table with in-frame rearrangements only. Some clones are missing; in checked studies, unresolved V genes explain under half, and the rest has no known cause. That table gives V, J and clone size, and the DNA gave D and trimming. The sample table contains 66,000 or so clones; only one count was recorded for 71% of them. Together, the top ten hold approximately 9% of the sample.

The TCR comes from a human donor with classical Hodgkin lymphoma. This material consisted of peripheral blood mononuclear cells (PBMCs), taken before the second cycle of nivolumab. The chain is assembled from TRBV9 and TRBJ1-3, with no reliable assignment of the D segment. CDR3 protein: CASSSGNTIYF. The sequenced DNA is TGTGCCAGCAGCTCCGGAAACACCATATATTTT.